The clone carrying this T cell receptor (beta chain) was seen ten or more times. Antigen specificity is unknown. An expansion of CD8+CD57+ cells by flow cytometry had been shown in patients chosen for sequencing. TCR beta VDJ combinations and CDR3 sequences were profiled from genomic DNA. TCRdb independently ran MiXCR on the reads; one entry per CDR3 protein. Among a few hundred thousand distinct CDR3 sequences listed, around 50% were seen once. This entry belongs to a study of CD8+CD57+ T cells in acquired aplastic anemia. General observations from the study: CD8+ Simpson's diversity did not differ significantly between patients and controls. Patients and controls shared under 35 CD8+ CDR3 sequences, which appeared highly expressed in patients and within their immunodominant clones.

V lost 4 bases and J lost 0, with 23 bases in between. Germline loops: CDR1 SGHRS, CDR2 YFSETQ. The CDR3 runs to 18 residues. The receptor was isolated from a human donor with aplastic anemia. The rearrangement uses TRBV5-1 and TRBJ2-7; perhaps TRBD2 as D (5 bases). The specimen sequenced was sorted CD4+, CD8+, or CD8+CD57+ T cells (not recorded which) from PBMCs. The CDR3 bases are TGCGCCAGCAGCCCTAGCCGGAGGCAAGGCCGTAGCTCCTACGAGCAGTACTTC. Amino acids: CASSPSRRQGRSSYEQYF. The full variable domain, rest sourced from reference TRBV5-1 and TRBJ2-7, is KAGVTQTPRYLIKTRGQQVTLSCSPISGHRSVSWYQQTPGQGLQFLFEYFSETQRNKGNFPGRFSGRQFSNSRSEMNVSTLELGDSALYLCASSPSRRQGRSSYEQYFGPGTRLTVT.